One and the same sample provided the 11 T cell receptor beta chains below, sequenced in a study of shared clonotypes between healthy human individuals. The method was immunoSEQ multiplex PCR; TCRdb's version includes in-frame clones alone and lacks a portion of them. The data contain about 470,000 clones, 70% to 80% of them seen just once; the ten biggest clones take up around 13%. Input material: PBMCs. These receptors came from a woman between 40 and 55 years old in good health. Some clones in this sample may be carry-over from other donors' samples.

This chain connects TRBV30 to TRBJ2-7, with 7 bases that match TRBD1. Germline CDR1 reads GTSNPN; CDR2 reads SVGIG (reference sequence). The CDR3 has 14 residues. V gave up 1 base and J gave up 7 bases; unmatched junction bases: 10. The CDR3 sequence: CAWSEGGDGGEQYF. The CDR3 bases are TGTGCCTGGAGTGAAGGGGGCGATGGTGGGGAGCAGTACTTC.

The V call is TRBV19, the J call TRBJ1-6; tentatively, D is TRBD1 (5 bases). Deletions cut 3 bases from V and 9 bases from J, with 15 bases between. The CDR3 consists of 15 residues. Germline lookup yields CDR1 LNHDA and CDR2 SQIVND (reference sequence). The CDR3 protein is CASSMQGEGSSPLHF. The CDR3 bases are TGTGCCAGTAGTATGCAGGGAGAGGGGAGTTCACCCCTCCACTTT. The variable domain in full, with the rest retrieved from reference TRBV19 and TRBJ1-6, is DGGITQSPKYLFRKEGQNVTLSCEQNLNHDAMYWYRQDPGQGLRLIYYSQIVNDFQKGDIAEGYSVSREKKESFPLTVTSAQKNPTAFYLCASSMQGEGSSPLHFGNGTRLTVT.

The chain recombines TRBV19 with TRBJ2-1; D remains unclear. Between the trimmed V and J ends, which lost 0 bases and 5 bases, there was a span of 26 bases. This CDR3 has 20 amino acids. Germline values: CDR1 LNHDA, CDR2 SQIVND (reference sequence). CDR3: CASSIDTRLGSQIQNNEQFF. The CDR3 nucleotides are TGTGCCAGTAGTATAGATACGAGGTTGGGTAGCCAGATTCAAAACAATGAGCAGTTCTTC.

The chain combines TRBV7-3 with TRBJ2-1; maybe TRBD2 (5 bases). The V gene lost 0 bases and the J gene lost 8 bases, with 5 bases spanning the gap. This CDR3 is 12 amino acids long. Germline CDR1 reads SGHTA; CDR2 reads FQGTGA. The CDR3 reads CASSLTGDEQFF. CDR3 nucleotide sequence: TGTGCCAGCAGCTTAACCGGGGATGAGCAGTTCTTC.

This clone was seen a handful of times. The same CDR3 is also encoded by other DNA sequences in this sample. In nucleotides, the CDR3 is TGTGCCAGCAGTTTAAGAGGGTTGGGCACTGAAGCTTTCTTT. Amino acids: CASSLRGLGTEAFF. The J gene is TRBJ1-1, the V gene TRBV28; the D is unclear. Germline CDR1 and CDR2: MDHEN and SYDVKM. The CDR3 has 14 residues. Trimming took 2 bases from V and 4 from J, leaving 11 bases between them.

The V and J genes are TRBV11-2 and TRBJ2-2; 8 bases align to TRBD1. V lost 2 bases, J lost 4 bases, and 6 bases stayed unmatched. The CDR3 consists of 16 residues. From germline, CDR1 is SGHAT and CDR2 FQNNGV. CDR3 sequence reads: CASSLNFRGLTGELFF. The CDR3 DNA is TGTGCCAGCAGCTTAAATTTCAGGGGGCTCACCGGGGAGCTGTTTTTT.

V gene TRBV2 combines with J gene TRBJ2-7; 7 nucleotides line up with TRBD1. With V trimmed by 8 bases and J by 6 bases, 7 bases remained unmatched. In germline, CDR1 is SNHLY, CDR2 FYNNEI. This CDR3 is 12 amino acids long. CDR3 sequence reads: CASAAGGAEQYF. DNA for the CDR3: TGTGCCAGCGCGGCAGGGGGAGCCGAGCAGTACTTC. The variable domain in full, completed from reference TRBV2 and TRBJ2-7, reads EPEVTQTPSHQVTQMGQEVILRCVPISNHLYFYWYRQILGQKVEFLVSFYNNEISEKSEIFDDQFSVERPDGSNFTLKIRSTKLEDSAMYFCASAAGGAEQYFGPGTRLTVT.

The V and J genes are TRBV7-3 and TRBJ2-6; 9 bases agree with TRBD1. Germline V gene sequence: CDR1 SGHTA, CDR2 FQGTGA. The CDR3 is 18 residues long. V dropped 3 bases and J dropped 0; count of bases not matched to a gene: 6. For the CDR3, the DNA is TGTGCCAGCAGCTTTGGGACAGGGCTATACTCTGGGGCCAACGTCCTGACTTTC. It yields the protein CASSFGTGLYSGANVLTF.

The chain is built from TRBV9 and TRBJ2-7; TRBD2 matches at 10 bases. The junction had 5 bases not matched to a gene; V was cut back by 3 bases and J by 2 bases. The germline CDR1 and CDR2 sequences are SGDLS and YYNGEE. The CDR3 is 15 amino acids. The CDR3 spells CASSGVAGGPYEQYF. CDR3 nucleotides: TGTGCCAGCAGCGGGGTAGCGGGAGGTCCCTACGAGCAGTACTTC.

The J gene is TRBJ2-5, the V gene TRBV9; D is perhaps TRBD2 (6 bases). Germline V gives CDR1 SGDLS, CDR2 YYNGEE. The CDR3 length is 15 residues. Between the trimmed V and J ends, which lost 0 bases and 2 bases, there was a span of 11 bases. CDR3 nucleotide sequence: TGTGCCAGCAGCGTAGACCTAGCGCCACAAGAGACCCAGTACTTC. Its translation: CASSVDLAPQETQYF.

V usage is TRBV4-1 and J usage is TRBJ1-4; D might be TRBD1 (5 bases). Germline V lookup: CDR1 MGHRA, CDR2 YSYEKL. The CDR3 has 15 amino acids. V dropped 1 base and J dropped 8 bases, with 14 bases sitting between them. As DNA, the CDR3 is TGCGCCAGCAGCCAAGGGGGGACCCTGGGGGAAAAACTGTTTTTT. As protein: CASSQGGTLGEKLFF.